These T cell receptor beta chains were read from a single sample in a study of blood T cell repertoires in COVID-19. TCRdb keeps only in-frame clones here, not all; method: immunoSEQ multiplex PCR. The sample comprises some 100,000 clones, roughly 88% of which are singletons, and approximately 5% rests with the top ten. The specimen was peripheral blood. The receptors shown here come from a human donor in a cohort sampled during active COVID-19. CDR3s include the opening cysteine and the closing phenylalanine or tryptophan. A D gene is named only where the DNA matches it firmly. Clone size appears in some rows only: once, few, many, or a class for an expanded clone.

V gene	D gene	J gene	clone size	CDR3 protein	CDR3 DNA
TRBV6-1	NA	TRBJ1-2	NA	CASSETYRVVGGYTF	TGTGCCAGCAGTGAAACTTACAGGGTTGTCGGTGGCTACACCTTC
TRBV19	NA	TRBJ2-7	NA	CASSRLAAYEQYF	TGTGCCAGTAGTAGGCTAGCCGCCTACGAGCAGTACTTC
TRBV6-1	TRBD1	TRBJ2-2	NA	CASSEGTGAGELFF	TGTGCCAGCAGTGAAGGGACAGGGGCCGGGGAGCTGTTTTTT
TRBV5-1	NA	TRBJ2-7	NA	CASSLVGRSREQYF	TGCGCCAGCAGCTTGGTTGGCAGGTCTCGGGAGCAGTACTTC
TRBV28	NA	TRBJ1-6	NA	CASSSLAGGDYNSPLHF	TGTGCCAGCAGTTCCCTAGCGGGGGGGGATTATAATTCACCCCTCCACTTT
TRBV28	NA	TRBJ2-7	NA	CASSPDRGFGLARIEQYF	TGTGCCAGCAGTCCCGACAGGGGGTTCGGACTAGCCCGAATCGAGCAGTACTTC
TRBV5-1	NA	TRBJ2-1	NA	CASSYLNPGYESYNEQFF	TGCGCCAGCAGCTACCTTAACCCGGGTTACGAGTCCTACAATGAGCAGTTCTTC
TRBV2	NA	TRBJ1-3	once	CASSEMGSSGNTIYF	TGTGCCAGCAGTGAAATGGGGAGCTCTGGAAACACCATATATTTT
TRBV3-1/TRBV3-2	NA	TRBJ2-5	NA	CASSLAGGTQYF	TGTGCCAGCAGCCTCGCGGGTGGGACCCAGTACTTC
TRBV9	TRBD2	TRBJ2-5	NA	CASSVASGSEETQYF	TGTGCCAGCAGCGTGGCTAGCGGGAGTGAAGAGACCCAGTACTTC
TRBV28	NA	TRBJ1-2	NA	CASSSGGLTNYGYTF	TGTGCCAGCAGTTCCGGGGGGCTTACGAACTATGGCTACACCTTC
TRBV7-6	NA	TRBJ2-1	NA	CASSLAGQVNSYNEQFF	TGTGCCAGCAGCTTAGCGGGCCAAGTTAACTCCTACAATGAGCAGTTCTTC
TRBV28	NA	TRBJ1-4	once	CASRSYRTRAPEKLFF	TGTGCCAGCAGATCCTATCGGACGAGGGCGCCTGAAAAACTGTTTTTT
TRBV19	TRBD1	TRBJ2-2	NA	CASSRDSPTGELFF	TGTGCCAGTAGCAGGGACAGCCCTACCGGGGAGCTGTTTTTT
TRBV13	NA	TRBJ2-5	NA	CASSLQGGETQYF	TGTGCCAGCAGCTTACAGGGTGGAGAGACCCAGTACTTC